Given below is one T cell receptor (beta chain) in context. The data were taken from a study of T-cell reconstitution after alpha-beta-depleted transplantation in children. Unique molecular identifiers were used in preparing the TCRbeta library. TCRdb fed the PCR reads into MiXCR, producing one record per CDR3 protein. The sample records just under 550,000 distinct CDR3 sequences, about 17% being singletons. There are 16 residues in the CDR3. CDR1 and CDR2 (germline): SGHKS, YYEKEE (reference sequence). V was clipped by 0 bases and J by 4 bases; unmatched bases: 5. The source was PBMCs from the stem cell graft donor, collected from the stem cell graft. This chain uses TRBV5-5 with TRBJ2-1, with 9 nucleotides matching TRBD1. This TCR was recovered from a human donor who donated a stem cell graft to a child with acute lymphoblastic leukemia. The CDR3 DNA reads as TGTGCCAGCAGCTTGGCCACAGGACAGGGGTACAATGAGCAGTTCTTC. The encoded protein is CASSLATGQGYNEQFF.